This TCR beta chain originates from a study of shared clonotypes between healthy human individuals (dated by TCRdb to 2020 to 2021). For the study in its entirety: The cohort comprised two women and a few men aged 18 to 49 years. To increase sequencing depth and limit assay-specific biases, TCR repertoire library preparation and sequencing were carried out by different laboratories using diverse techniques. To estimate repertoire size and how much clonotypes are shared between individuals, the study performed deep sequencing of blood TCR repertoires from roughly five healthy adults. For each donor, CD4 naive and CD4 memory were each run on three plates, CD8 naive on two plates, and CD8 memory on one plate. Per donor, leukapheresis produced somewhere between about 0.94 and 9 billion PBMCs. The investigation overall reported the following: Larger estimated clonotype richness was generally found for naive subsets than for memory subsets. Rarefaction of sorted-subset datasets indicated incomplete sequencing despite the large sequencing depth. Because the study included a small number of donors, the genetic and exposure-history diversity represented was limited. Sharing across a handful of donors was observed for approximately 5% of naive CD4, less than 4% of naive CD8, roughly 2.3% of memory CD4, and about 0.4% of memory CD8 clonotypes. Clonotypes shared by all four sorted-subset donors showed higher generation probabilities than non-shared clonotypes. Based on pairwise subsampling, the degree of clonotype sharing among donors was expected to be affected by sequencing depth. Sampling was limited to blood, and TCR repertoires in tissue likely differ from TCR repertoires in blood.

TCR CDR3 regions were amplified from genomic DNA by multiplex PCR using the deep immunoSEQ assay. Extracted genomic DNA from each cell subset was spread evenly across all wells of several immunoSEQ 96-well plates, with each plate serving as a replicate. For sorted subsets, each replicate PCR was loaded with around 200 ng genomic DNA, equivalent to about 33,000 T cell genomes. The purified libraries were quantified using a Qubit 3.0 fluorometer, sized with a Bioanalyzer 2100, and then quantified again using the KAPA Library Quantification kit. Every immunoSEQ 96-well plate was sequenced on a dedicated single-read 150-cycle Illumina NextSeq 550 flow cell. In the source study's methods: Because the immunoSEQ output held only junctional sequences and lacked quality scores, the filtering could not match the filtering applied to full-length reads. To assign V/J genes and CDR3, sequences were annotated using PyIR, a Python wrapper for IgBLAST v1.9, with IMGT germline references. Any read was removed if the V/J assignment was weak (E-value above 1e-6), the CDR3 was missing, or the read contained stop codons, out-of-frame junctions, or ambiguous translated residues. A V3J clonotype was defined by an identical inferred V gene, J gene, and CDR3 amino acid sequence. To compute the percentage overlap between repertoires, the number of shared unique clonotypes was divided by the size of the smaller repertoire. RTK rarefaction, the Chao1 estimator, and Recon v2.1 estimates of unobserved clonotypes were used to assess repertoire richness. Generation probabilities for all TCRbeta clonotypes obtained by the gDNA method from a handful of donors were computed using OLGA. What TCRdb holds here is the immuneACCESS table cut down to in-frame rearrangements. Part of the clones is not present; checked against another copy, under half of the missing clones reflect an unresolved V gene, and the others are unexplained. For V, J and clone size, that table is used; D and trimming come from the DNA. Across this sample there are over 750,000 clones, with just over 95% seen only once. Of the sample, less than 0.25% falls within the top ten clones.

For the CD8 naive samples, CD45RO-negative cells were positively selected for CCR7, yielding a CD45RA+CCR7+ population from which TemRA cells were excluded. The donors were healthy, HIV-negative adults who had no recently reported acute infections or vaccinations. Every donor was a Caucasian adult residing in Nashville, Tennessee, USA. After blood collection by leukapheresis, PBMCs were isolated using Ficoll-Histopaque density gradient centrifugation and then cryopreserved in the vapor phase of liquid nitrogen. Analytical flow cytometry was used to check the purity and quantity of each magnetically sorted T cell population. Each sorted fraction had its genomic DNA isolated and then quantified by UV absorbance on a Nanodrop 2000c. The CDR3 covers 13 residues, taking in both the cysteine and the phenylalanine. Just CDR3 DNA is preserved here, 39 bases in frame from base 1. Deletion took 3 bases off V and 2 bases off J, with a span of 11 bases between the germline ends. Via the germline V gene, CDR1 is SQVTM and CDR2 ANQGSEA.

As to this clone: The antigen it recognizes is unknown. Nothing much larger sits one base from this clone, and base qualities are not available.

This TCR was recovered from a man aged 30 to 45 in good health. Recombination joined TRBV29-1 with TRBJ2-7, with TRBD1 tentatively as D gene (5 bases match). Sequencing was performed on naive CD8+ T cells sorted from blood. The sample's cell subset or site, from its label and the paper: CD45RA+CCR7+. The CDR3 here reads CSVEAGQTYEQYF. The DNA sequence is as follows: TGCAGCGTTGAGGCAGGGCAGACCTACGAGCAGTACTTC.